This T cell receptor beta chain came from a study of cytomegalovirus exposure and HLA in healthy donors. Study-wide points: The HLA-A and HLA-B alleles of most subjects were reportedly predicted accurately from TCR beta sequences. Previously analyzed data showed that most TCR beta V segments were productive at a frequency of about 87% or about 30%.

Use of 60 Vbeta and 13 Jbeta primers characterized the PCR. The protocol was immunoSEQ multiplex PCR, while the TCRdb copy is restricted to in-frame clones and leaves out a portion. The repertoire table contains 90,000 to 100,000 clones. CDR3 length: 14 residues. Trimming pared 2 bases from V and 6 bases from J, leaving 14 bases between. Germline loops: CDR1 MNHNS, CDR2 SASEGT. About this clone: Its target is unknown.

Input material: PBMCs. The rearrangement uses TRBV6-1 and TRBJ2-7; D call uncertain. This sequence originates from a woman aged 25 to 39 in good health and CMV-seronegative. The CDR3 sequence is CASSETPPPGEQYF. CDR3 in DNA: TGTGCCAGCAGTGAAACGCCACCCCCGGGCGAGCAGTACTTC.